The 29 T cell receptor beta chains in this list originate from one sample, sequenced in a study of blood T cells in healthy people across ages. Primers used in a second PCR of about 6 to 11 cycles were a sample-barcoded 5' primer and a J-beta primer mix. Each CDR3 protein gets one entry after TCRdb re-called the 5' RACE reads with MiXCR. The table lists around 1,900,000 distinct CDR3 sequences, roughly two fifths of them singletons. Input material: blood. These receptors were collected from a human donor in good health.

The V call is TRBV30, the J call TRBJ1-6; 7 bases are a match to TRBD1. Germline-derived CDR1 and CDR2 are GTSNPN and SVGIG (reference sequence). There are 14 residues in the CDR3. Germline trimming cut 1 base from V and 5 bases from J; bases unmatched to any gene: 2. CDR3 coding DNA: TGTGCCTGGAGTGCTGGACAGGATAATTCACCCCTCCACTTT. Its protein is CAWSAGQDNSPLHF. Based on the CDR3 plus reference TRBV30 and TRBJ1-6, the full variable domain is SQTIHQWPATLVQPVGSPLSLECTVEGTSNPNLYWYRQAAGRGLQLLFYSVGIGQISSEVPQNLSASRPQDRQFILSSKKLLLSDSGFYLCAWSAGQDNSPLHFGNGTRLTVT.

The rearrangement joins TRBV19 to TRBJ1-2, with D tentatively TRBD1 (5 bases). V gave up 11 bases and J gave up 7 bases, with 20 bases separating them. Germline assignment: CDR1 LNHDA and CDR2 SQIVND (reference sequence). This CDR3 region has 13 residues. The CDR3 region is CASYGGVYAGYTF. As DNA, the CDR3 is TGTGCCTCCTACGGGGGGGTTTACGCTGGCTACACCTTC.

This rearrangement joins TRBV5-1 to TRBJ2-2, with D unclear. Germline values: CDR1 SGHRS, CDR2 YFSETQ. This CDR3 region has 15 residues. V lost 4 bases to trimming and J lost 3 bases, with 13 bases between them. CDR3 sequence (DNA): TGCGCCAGCAGCGCGCCTTCCGGGTACACCGGGGAGCTGTTTTTT. Its translation: CASSAPSGYTGELFF.

This chain links TRBV20-1 with TRBJ2-7; D not certain. Germline V gene data show CDR1 as DFQATT and CDR2 as SNEGSKA (reference sequence). The CDR3 consists of 13 residues. The V gene lost 3 bases and the J gene lost 0 bases, with 9 bases spanning the gap. The CDR3 here is CSASRTNSYEQYF. CDR3 bases: TGCAGTGCTAGTCGAACAAACTCCTACGAGCAGTACTTC.

V and J are TRBV7-6 and TRBJ1-3; TRBD1 matches 8 bases. Germline V CDR1 and CDR2: SGHVS, FNYEAQ. V was pared by 5 bases and J by 3 bases, with 9 bases of the junction left unmatched. The CDR3 sequence is 16 residues long. CDR3 protein: CASSPAQGAHGNTIYF. In nucleotides, the CDR3 is TGTGCCAGCAGCCCCGCCCAGGGGGCGCATGGAAACACCATATATTTT.

This clonotype has just a few counts. V gene TRBV7-9 combines with J gene TRBJ2-5, with D maybe TRBD2 (6 bases). Deletions cut 2 bases from V and 1 base from J, with 11 bases between. The CDR3 covers 15 residues. Looked up from germline, CDR1 is SEHNR and CDR2 is FQNEAQ (reference sequence). The CDR3 DNA sequence: TGTGCCAGCAGCTTATTGGTGGGAGGCCAAGAGACCCAGTACTTC. Translated, it gives CASSLLVGGQETQYF.

This clonotype was recorded a few times. The gene calls are TRBV4-3 and TRBJ2-7; D is perhaps TRBD2 (6 bases). CDR1 is LGHNA, CDR2 YSLEER, per germline. Trimming left V 1 base short and J 4 bases short, with 14 bases between. There are 15 residues in the CDR3. In DNA form, the CDR3 reads TGCGCCAGCAGCCAAGGGGATAGCGGAGAATACGAGCAGTACTTC. As protein: CASSQGDSGEYEQYF.

V usage is TRBV11-2 and J usage is TRBJ2-7; D might be TRBD1 or TRBD2, each matching 5 bases. Germline CDR1 SGHAT, CDR2 FQNNGV. There are 15 residues in the CDR3. V was clipped by 7 bases and J by 0 bases, with 16 bases between them. The CDR3 DNA reads TGTGCCAGCACCCAGTTTTTTGGGACCTCCTACGAGCAGTACTTC. It translates to CASTQFFGTSYEQYF. The complete variable domain, with remaining parts taken from reference TRBV11-2 and TRBJ2-7, reads EAGVAQSPRYKIIEKRQSVAFWCNPISGHATLYWYQQILGQGPKLLIQFQNNGVVDDSQLPKDRFSAERLKGVDSTLKIQPAKLEDSAVYLCASTQFFGTSYEQYFGPGTRLTVT.

This clonotype was observed a handful of times. V and J are TRBV6-5 and TRBJ1-5, with 11 positions matching TRBD1. V was clipped by 6 bases and J by 4 bases; unmatched bases: 8. CDR1 is MNHEY, CDR2 SVGAGI, per germline. This CDR3 spans 16 amino acids. CDR3 nucleotides: TGTGCCAGCAGCCAAGGGGGGACAGGGGGGAATCAGCCCCAGCATTTT. This translates into CASSQGGTGGNQPQHF.

In its sample, this clonotype was seen a few times. This chain connects TRBV3-1 to TRBJ2-7; D unresolved. In germline, CDR1 is LGHDT, CDR2 YNNKEL (reference sequence). Trimming removed 1 base from V and 3 bases from J, with 7 bases in between. This CDR3 spans 13 amino acids. The CDR3 spells CASSQGPFYEQYF. As DNA, the CDR3 is TGTGCCAGCAGCCAAGGGCCTTTCTACGAGCAGTACTTC.

Only a few counts were recorded for this clonotype. This chain connects TRBV12-3 or TRBV12-4 to TRBJ2-5; 7 bases match TRBD1. The J call may be incorrect, as the DNA end agrees better with TRBJ2-7. There are 15 residues in the CDR3. The CDR3 protein is CASSPHRQGSSEQYF. The CDR3 coding sequence is TGTGCCAGCAGTCCCCATCGACAGGGTAGCTCCGAGCAGTACTTC.

About this clonotype itself: Compared with germline, one end of the junction differs, possibly owing to a read error. DNA for the CDR3: TGCGGTGCGGGGGACAGGGGGTACGAGCAGTACTTC. Amino acids: CGAGDRGYEQYF. The chain recombines TRBV20-1 with TRBJ2-7; TRBD1 agrees at 11 bases. The CDR3 covers 12 residues. Germline V gives CDR1 DFQATT, CDR2 SNEGSKA (reference sequence).

This clonotype is a singleton in its sample. The V and J genes are TRBV6-2 or TRBV6-3 and TRBJ2-1; D not resolved. The J call is in doubt because the DNA end fits TRBJ2-7 better. CDR1 and CDR2 (germline): MNHEY, SVGEGT. This CDR3 contains 13 residues. The CDR3 is CASSDASSYEQYF. The CDR3 DNA is TGTGCCAGCAGTGACGCGAGTTCCTACGAGCAGTACTTC.

V is TRBV18 and J is TRBJ2-3; TRBD2 matches at 8 bases. The germline gives CDR1 KGHSH, CDR2 LQKENI. J gave up 5 bases and V 1 base, and 2 bases lay outside the gene matches. The CDR3 has 14 residues. As DNA, the CDR3 is TGTGCCAGCTCACCACTGGCGGGAGGAGATACGCAGTATTTT. Translation gives CASSPLAGGDTQYF.

The V gene is TRBV6-4, the J gene TRBJ2-2; D not resolved. Between the trimmed V and J ends, which lost 0 bases and 2 bases, there was a span of 7 bases. Per germline, CDR1 MRHNA and CDR2 SNTAGT. The CDR3 consists of 15 residues. CDR3 in amino acids: CASSDSDVNTGELFF. The CDR3 nucleotides are TGTGCCAGCAGTGACTCGGACGTTAACACCGGGGAGCTGTTTTTT.

This sequence joins TRBV9 and TRBJ1-6; possible D gene TRBD1, 6 bases. Germline V gene sequence: CDR1 SGDLS, CDR2 YYNGEE. The V end lost 4 bases, the J end lost 7 bases, and 21 bases lay between the germline ends. The CDR3 has 17 amino acids. CDR3 bases: TGTGCCAGCAGCCTATACGGGGGCCCGGCCCTAAATTCACCCCTCCACTTT. It codes for CASSLYGGPALNSPLHF.

The V gene is TRBV6-5, the J gene TRBJ2-5; 10 nucleotides agree with TRBD2. The CDR3 is made up of 17 amino acids. Germline V lookup: CDR1 MNHEY, CDR2 SVGAGI. Losses at the gene ends were 6 bases for V and 2 bases for J; bases not matched to a gene: 12. The DNA of the CDR3 is TGTGCCAGCAGCTCCTCACCCCTACTAGCGGGGCAAGAGACCCAGTACTTC. Translation: CASSSSPLLAGQETQYF.

This clonotype was counted a few times. For the CDR3, the DNA is TGCGCCAGCAGCCGCAGGTGGGATGAGCAGTTCTTC. Its translation is CASSRRWDEQFF. The V gene is TRBV4-1, the J gene TRBJ2-1, with D unclear. Germline V gives CDR1 MGHRA, CDR2 YSYEKL. Trimming stripped 4 bases from V and 8 bases from J, with 9 bases between. This CDR3 is 12 amino acids long.

This chain connects TRBV6-1 to TRBJ1-5; D not certain. Trimming removed 2 bases at V and 7 bases at J, with 12 bases between. This CDR3 contains 14 residues. Germline V lookup: CDR1 MNHNS, CDR2 SASEGT. For the CDR3, the DNA is TGTGCCAGCAGTGAACGTGGACCCTTCCAGCCCCAGCATTTT. It codes for CASSERGPFQPQHF.

V is TRBV5-1 and J is TRBJ2-5, with 10 bases aligning to TRBD1. Germline trimming cut 2 bases from V and 3 bases from J; bases unmatched to any gene: 4. The CDR3 contains 15 residues. Germline-derived CDR1 and CDR2 are SGHRS and YFSETQ. The CDR3 loop is CASSLRTGGKETQYF. DNA of the CDR3: TGCGCCAGCAGCTTAAGGACAGGGGGAAAAGAGACCCAGTACTTC.

A few counts support this clonotype. The rearrangement joins TRBV7-7 to TRBJ2-1, with 12 bases lining up with TRBD2. Germline V lookup: CDR1 SSHAT, CDR2 FNYEAQ (reference sequence). The CDR3 consists of 16 residues. V shed 1 base and J 4 bases; nucleotides not matched to a gene: 2. CDR3 residues: CASSLDLAGGYNEQFF. DNA of the CDR3: TGTGCCAGCAGCTTAGACCTAGCGGGGGGGTACAATGAGCAGTTCTTC.

This chain connects TRBV6-2 or TRBV6-3 to TRBJ2-7; D remains unclear. The closer fit of TRBJ2-5 to the DNA end suggests the J call may be wrong. This CDR3 contains 13 residues. Germline values: CDR1 MNHEY, CDR2 SVGEGT. CDR3 loop: CASSFETRETQYF. The CDR3 nucleotides read TGTGCCAGCAGTTTCGAGACTCGGGAGACCCAGTACTTC.

As to this clonotype: The germline gene is not matched at one end of the junction; a read error may be the cause. The CDR3 spells CASSLLAGGQGKNIQHF. For the CDR3, the DNA is TGTGCCAGCAGCTTATTAGCAGGGGGCCAGGGCAAAAACATTCAGCACTTC. This chain joins TRBV7-2 and TRBJ2-4; 8 nucleotides align to TRBD1. CDR3 length: 17 amino acids. The germline CDR1 and CDR2 sequences are SGHTA and FQGNSA.

This clonotype showed up many times. V and J are TRBV4-3 and TRBJ2-3, with a weak D call TRBD2 (5 bases). The CDR3 has 14 residues. Trimming shortened V by 3 bases and J by 1 base, and 8 bases separated the two germline ends. Germline assignment: CDR1 LGHNA and CDR2 YSLEER. The CDR3 region is CASSQFGGTDTQYF. CDR3 DNA: TGCGCCAGCAGCCAGTTCGGGGGCACAGATACGCAGTATTTT.

The table lists this clonotype with a few counts. The V call is TRBV18, the J call TRBJ2-7, with D hard to call. In germline, CDR1 is KGHSH, CDR2 LQKENI. The CDR3 spans 14 residues. The V end was cut by 0 bases, the J end by 2 bases, with 8 bases between. CDR3: CASSPPGPPYEQYF. DNA for the CDR3: TGTGCCAGCTCACCACCAGGGCCCCCCTACGAGCAGTACTTC.

The chain employs TRBV12-3 or TRBV12-4 and TRBJ2-4; D uncertain. The better agreement between TRBJ2-7 and the DNA end casts doubt on the J call. CDR3 size: 14 residues. DNA for the CDR3: TGTGCCAGCAGTTTGCGAAGGGCTGGGTACGAGCAGTACTTC. Its protein is CASSLRRAGYEQYF.

The rearrangement joins TRBV6-6 to TRBJ1-1; 9 bases line up with TRBD1. CDR1 is MNHNY, CDR2 SVGAGI, per germline (reference sequence). The J segment lost 3 bases and the V segment lost 6 bases, leaving 5 bases of the junction unmatched. The CDR3 extends over 14 amino acids. CDR3: CASRQGAADTEAFF. The CDR3 DNA is TGTGCCAGCAGACAGGGGGCTGCCGACACTGAAGCTTTCTTT.

The rearrangement links TRBV28 to TRBJ2-4; the D gene is possibly TRBD1 (5 bases). The J call may not be correct, given that the DNA end is closer to TRBJ2-7. The CDR3 is 13 residues long. The germline V gene encodes CDR1 MDHEN and CDR2 SYDVKM. CDR3 DNA: TGTGCCAGCAAGCAGGGTAATTACTACGAGCAGTACTTC. Its translation is CASKQGNYYEQYF.

Concerning this clonotype: A junction end diverges from the germline sequence, so it may reflect a read error. The rearrangement joins TRBV7-2 to TRBJ2-1; no definite D call. The CDR3 spans 12 residues. Germline V CDR1 and CDR2: SGHTA, FQGNSA. This CDR3 reads CAGSIQGLQQFF. The CDR3 DNA reads as TGTGCCGGCAGCATCCAAGGCCTCCAGCAGTTCTTC. The full variable domain, rest sourced from reference TRBV7-2 and TRBJ2-1, is GAGVSQSPSNKVTEKGKDVELRCDPISGHTALYWYRQSLGQGLEFLIYFQGNSAPDKSGLPSDRFSAERTGGSVSTLTIQRTQQEDSAVYLCAGSIQGLQQFFGPGTRLTVL.